The 32 T cell receptor beta chains below all came from one sample that was sequenced in a study of blood T cell repertoires in COVID-19. Here immunoSEQ multiplex PCR was the method, and the copy in TCRdb shows in-frame clones only, minus some. The sample has roughly 70,000 clones, roughly four fifths seen once; the top ten hold roughly 2.4%. The sample consisted of peripheral blood. Every receptor here comes from a man between 70 and 80 years old with COVID-19, enrolled during active disease.

This clone is a singleton in its sample. The chain is built from TRBV4-1 and TRBJ2-2; D gene uncertain. Between the trimmed V and J ends, which lost 0 bases and 2 bases, there was a span of 7 bases. CDR3 length: 15 residues. Germline assignment: CDR1 MGHRA and CDR2 YSYEKL. The CDR3 reads CASSQERLNTGELFF. The CDR3, as DNA: TGCGCCAGCAGCCAAGAAAGACTTAACACCGGGGAGCTGTTTTTT.

This clone was detected only a few times. This chain links TRBV19 with TRBJ2-2; 12 nucleotides match TRBD2. In germline, CDR1 is LNHDA, CDR2 SQIVND (reference sequence). CDR3 length: 16 residues. V trimming: 3 bases; J trimming: 3 bases; junction bases outside the gene matches: 2. The CDR3 nucleotides read TGTGCCAGTAGTATGCGACTAGCGGGAGACACCGGGGAGCTGTTTTTT. This encodes CASSMRLAGDTGELFF.

This clone was recorded many times. The chain uses TRBV4-3 and TRBJ2-1; 7 bases map to TRBD1. With V trimmed by 4 bases and J by 3 bases, 15 bases remained unmatched. The CDR3 is 18 residues long. Germline assignment: CDR1 LGHNA and CDR2 YSLEER. Here the CDR3 reads CASSPEGSRDSNYNEQFF. The CDR3 DNA sequence: TGCGCCAGCAGCCCAGAGGGGTCCAGGGACAGCAACTACAATGAGCAGTTCTTC.

The chain employs TRBV19 and TRBJ2-3; D is unclear. Germline values: CDR1 LNHDA, CDR2 SQIVND (reference sequence). The CDR3 has 11 amino acids. V was cut by 1 base and J by 9 bases, with 5 bases left in between. The CDR3 here is CASSIGGTQYF. In DNA form, the CDR3 reads TGTGCCAGTAGTATAGGAGGCACGCAGTATTTT.

The chain carries TRBV18 and TRBJ2-7; 7 bases line up with TRBD1. This CDR3 region has 14 residues. Germline CDR1 is KGHSH and CDR2 is LQKENI. The V segment lost 3 bases and the J segment 2 bases; nucleotides outside the gene matches: 4. CDR3 in amino acids: CASSPGTATYEQYF. In nucleotides, the CDR3 is TGTGCCAGCTCACCGGGGACAGCAACCTACGAGCAGTACTTC.

The chain links TRBV2 to TRBJ2-1; unclear D gene. The CDR3 loop spans 13 amino acids. The V gene lost 5 bases and the J gene lost 6 bases, with 11 bases spanning the gap. The germline CDR1 and CDR2 sequences are SNHLY and FYNNEI. The CDR3 is CASSLSGFNEQFF. The CDR3 nucleotides read TGTGCCAGCAGTTTGTCAGGCTTCAATGAGCAGTTCTTC.

The chain combines TRBV19 with TRBJ1-4; 11 bases fit TRBD1. Germline lookup yields CDR1 LNHDA and CDR2 SQIVND (reference sequence). This CDR3 contains 15 residues. V lost 7 bases, J lost 1 base, and 2 bases stayed unmatched. The CDR3 bases are TGTGCCAGTATGGACAGGGGGCTAACTAATGAAAAACTGTTTTTT. Translated, it gives CASMDRGLTNEKLFF.

CDR3 bases: TGTGCCAGCAGCTTCGGGTCCTACAATGAGCAGTTCTTC. It translates to CASSFGSYNEQFF. J is TRBJ2-1 and V is TRBV11-3; D unclear. Trimming took off 3 bases at V and 1 base at J, with 4 bases between the two ends. This CDR3 contains 13 residues. Germline CDR1 is SGHNT and CDR2 is YENEEA.

The chain joins TRBV5-6 to TRBJ1-2; 8 nucleotides line up with TRBD1. Germline lookup yields CDR1 SGHDT and CDR2 YYEEEE. The CDR3 runs to 17 residues. The V gene end was trimmed by 4 bases and the J gene end by 5 bases; junction bases not matched to a gene: 16. The DNA of the CDR3 is TGTGCCAGCAGCCCTCTACCGGGACAGGCGAAGATTTATGGCTACACCTTC. Protein sequence: CASSPLPGQAKIYGYTF.

V gene TRBV4-3 combines with J gene TRBJ2-1; D unclear. The CDR3 spans 14 residues. Trimming stripped 0 bases from V and 6 bases from J, with 9 bases between. Germline CDR1 reads LGHNA; CDR2 reads YSLEER. The CDR3 DNA follows: TGCGCCAGCAGCCAAGAGTCCCTGAGCAATGAGCAGTTCTTC. It specifies CASSQESLSNEQFF.

This chain joins TRBV27 and TRBJ1-4; no clear D gene. This CDR3 has 14 residues. The germline V and J ends were trimmed by 3 bases and 6 bases, with 11 bases remaining between them. Looked up from germline, CDR1 is MNHEY and CDR2 is SMNVEV (reference sequence). The CDR3 region is CASSLRASHEKLFF. The CDR3 bases are TGTGCCAGCAGTTTGCGGGCCTCGCATGAAAAACTGTTTTTT.

This rearrangement joins TRBV19 to TRBJ1-1; no firm D call. From germline, CDR1 is LNHDA and CDR2 SQIVND (reference sequence). V gave up 2 bases and J gave up 1 base, with 8 bases separating them. The CDR3 loop spans 14 amino acids. In DNA, the CDR3 is TGTGCCAGTAGTATAAGACACCCGAACACTGAAGCTTTCTTT. Translated: CASSIRHPNTEAFF.

The rearrangement joins TRBV18 to TRBJ1-2, with D unresolved. This CDR3 has 14 residues. V was trimmed by 2 bases and J by 4 bases, leaving 11 bases between them. The V gene's germline CDR1 is KGHSH and CDR2 LQKENI. CDR3 protein: CASSPSGISYGYTF. In nucleotides, the CDR3 is TGTGCCAGCTCACCATCGGGGATCTCCTATGGCTACACCTTC.

The chain has TRBV28 and TRBJ2-3, with TRBD2 matching 7 bases. With V trimmed by 2 bases and J by 2 bases, 7 bases remained unmatched. Germline CDR1 and CDR2: MDHEN and SYDVKM. This CDR3 contains 16 residues. For the CDR3, the DNA is TGTGCCAGCAGTTTAAGGCCTAGCGGCCTCACAGATACGCAGTATTTT. This sequence encodes CASSLRPSGLTDTQYF.

This clone was counted a few times. The rearrangement links TRBV18 to TRBJ2-7; 7 bases are a match to TRBD2. This CDR3 region has 14 residues. Germline values: CDR1 KGHSH, CDR2 LQKENI. V shed 2 bases, J shed 5 bases, and the junction held 6 bases outside the gene matches. For the CDR3, the DNA is TGTGCCAGCTCACCAACGGGGGGTAGAAACGAGCAGTACTTC. This encodes CASSPTGGRNEQYF.

This clone was found a few times. The gene calls are TRBV29-1 and TRBJ1-1; no firm D call. The CDR3 is 10 residues long. Germline CDR1 reads SQVTM; CDR2 reads ANQGSEA. V lost 7 bases to trimming and J lost 2 bases, with 5 bases between them. For the CDR3, the DNA is TGCAGCGCCCTTAACACTGAAGCTTTCTTT. Translating gives CSALNTEAFF.

This clone was observed a handful of times. The gene calls are TRBV5-6 and TRBJ2-1, with TRBD2 matching over 7 bases. Germline CDR1 is SGHDT and CDR2 is YYEEEE. Unmatched junction bases numbered 3, after V lost 0 bases and J lost 0 bases. The CDR3 is 16 residues long. DNA of the CDR3: TGTGCCAGCAGCTTGGGGCGGGAGCGCTCCTACAATGAGCAGTTCTTC. This sequence encodes CASSLGRERSYNEQFF.

The rearrangement links TRBV7-2 to TRBJ1-5; D perhaps matches TRBD1 (6 bases). The V end lost 2 bases, the J end lost 10 bases, and 15 bases lay between the germline ends. In germline, CDR1 is SGHTA, CDR2 FQGNSA. The CDR3 has 14 amino acids. The CDR3 coding sequence is TGTGCCAGCAGCTTAAATGGGGGCTTAGGTCCCCAGCATTTT. It yields the protein CASSLNGGLGPQHF.

The chain carries TRBV5-1 and TRBJ2-2, with 12 bases identical to TRBD2. The CDR3 is made up of 18 amino acids. Germline V gives CDR1 SGHRS, CDR2 YFSETQ. J lost 1 base, V lost 2 bases, and 6 bases had no gene match. The CDR3 reads CASSFPSGREENTGELFF. DNA of the CDR3: TGCGCCAGCAGCTTTCCTAGCGGGAGGGAGGAGAACACCGGGGAGCTGTTTTTT.

The rearrangement links TRBV27 to TRBJ2-3; the D is unclear. Trimming removed 0 bases from V and 2 bases from J, with 12 bases in between. The CDR3 sequence is 16 residues long. CDR1 is MNHEY and CDR2 is SMNVEV in the germline V gene (reference sequence). CDR3 bases: TGTGCCAGCAGTTTATCTGTGGGCTCCCTCACAGATACGCAGTATTTT. This translates into CASSLSVGSLTDTQYF.

The chain employs TRBV5-4 and TRBJ1-5, with D possibly being TRBD1 (5 bases). The CDR3 is made up of 14 amino acids. The germline gives CDR1 SGHNT, CDR2 YYREEE (reference sequence). The V end was cut by 2 bases, the J end by 4 bases, with 10 bases between. In nucleotides, the CDR3 is TGTGCCAGCAGCTTATCAGGGTCTAATCAGCCCCAGCATTTT. Translated: CASSLSGSNQPQHF.

This rearrangement joins TRBV18 to TRBJ1-5, with D uncertain. Trimming pared 2 bases from V and 7 bases from J, leaving 15 bases between. Per germline, CDR1 KGHSH and CDR2 LQKENI. The CDR3 consists of 15 residues. The CDR3 DNA reads TGTGCCAGCTCACCAGGGGTTGGGAGTAACCAGCCCCAGCATTTT. Amino acid sequence: CASSPGVGSNQPQHF.

The J gene is TRBJ1-6, the V gene TRBV28; D gene unclear. CDR1 and CDR2 from the germline V gene are MDHEN and SYDVKM. The CDR3 is made up of 18 amino acids. Between the trimmed V and J ends, which lost 5 bases and 5 bases, there was a span of 22 bases. CDR3 DNA: TGTGCCAGCAGTCCCCCTCGGAGAGGGTACTCAGATAATTCACCCCTCCACTTT. Translation gives CASSPPRRGYSDNSPLHF.

This clone showed up just once. The chain carries TRBV28 and TRBJ2-7, with 10 bases matching TRBD1. J gave up 2 bases and V 4 bases, and 2 bases lay outside the gene matches. Germline loops: CDR1 MDHEN, CDR2 SYDVKM. The CDR3 is 14 residues long. CDR3 loop: CASSSGQGAYEQYF. The CDR3 DNA reads as TGTGCCAGCAGTTCCGGACAGGGGGCCTACGAGCAGTACTTC.

This rearrangement joins TRBV7-2 to TRBJ2-2, with D possibly TRBD1 on 6 matching bases. Between the trimmed V and J ends, which lost 5 bases and 4 bases, there was a span of 20 bases. This CDR3 region has 17 residues. From germline, CDR1 is SGHTA and CDR2 FQGNSA. CDR3 residues: CASSPQGQAGITGELFF. CDR3 DNA: TGTGCCAGCAGCCCCCAGGGGCAGGCCGGCATCACCGGGGAGCTGTTTTTT.

This clone showed up just a few times. The chain is built from TRBV7-2 and TRBJ2-7; 9 nucleotides agree with TRBD2. The CDR3 contains 16 residues. The V gene's germline CDR1 is SGHTA and CDR2 FQGNSA. Trimming removed 7 bases from V and 7 bases from J; junction bases left unmatched: 17. CDR3 sequence reads: CASKPSGTTISGEQYF. The CDR3 region has the DNA TGTGCCAGCAAGCCTAGCGGGACCACGATATCGGGTGAGCAGTACTTC.

The chain is built from TRBV6-2 or TRBV6-3 and TRBJ2-2; D might be TRBD2 (5 bases). The CDR3 totals 15 residues. CDR1 is MNHEY and CDR2 is SVGEGT in the germline V gene. V lost 4 bases to trimming and J lost 5 bases, with 14 bases between them. CDR3 bases: TGTGCCAGCAGTTTCGGGATCTGGTTGACCGGGGAGCTGTTTTTT. It codes for CASSFGIWLTGELFF.

This sequence joins TRBV3-1 (or the pseudogene TRBV3-2) and TRBJ1-4, with 8 bases lining up with TRBD1. V was pared by 1 base and J by 16 bases, with 8 bases of the junction left unmatched. Germline CDR1 reads LGHDT; CDR2 reads YNNKEL (reference sequence). There are 13 residues in the CDR3. CDR3 coding DNA: TGTGCCAGCAGCCAAGGGACAGGGTTTCCGGGGTTTTTT. Translating gives CASSQGTGFPGFF.

This sequence joins TRBV14 and TRBJ1-4; D remains ambiguous. Germline values: CDR1 SGHDN, CDR2 FVKESK. This CDR3 has 16 residues. V was trimmed by 1 base and J by 0 bases, leaving 9 bases between them. The CDR3 loop is CASSQVSSATNEKLFF. The CDR3, as DNA: TGTGCCAGCAGCCAAGTTTCCAGTGCAACTAATGAAAAACTGTTTTTT.

This clone was observed a handful of times. J is TRBJ2-6 and V is TRBV29-1; D unclear. Trimming took 4 bases from V and 4 from J, leaving 17 bases between them. The germline V gene has CDR1 SQVTM and CDR2 ANQGSEA. This CDR3 spans 16 amino acids. CDR3 DNA: TGCAGCGTTGTTGATTTCCCGAGGTCAGGGGCCAACGTCCTGACTTTC. The encoded protein is CSVVDFPRSGANVLTF.

The genes are TRBV5-6 and TRBJ1-2; possible D gene TRBD1, 5 bases. Germline CDR1 is SGHDT and CDR2 is YYEEEE. The germline V and J ends were trimmed by 1 base and 5 bases, with 6 bases remaining between them. The CDR3 totals 12 residues. The CDR3 DNA sequence: TGTGCCAGCAGCTTGCCAGGGTATGGCTACACCTTC. Its protein is CASSLPGYGYTF.

The chain joins TRBV6-5 to TRBJ2-5; 8 bases match TRBD2. In germline, CDR1 is MNHEY, CDR2 SVGAGI. V shed 6 bases and J 5 bases; nucleotides not matched to a gene: 5. This CDR3 has 13 amino acids. CDR3 loop: CASSVAGSETQYF. The DNA for the CDR3 is TGTGCCAGCAGCGTAGCGGGATCGGAGACCCAGTACTTC.